This T cell receptor (beta chain) was recorded in a study of molecular identifiers for immune sequencing clone quantification. TCRdb re-analysed the PCR reads in MiXCR, keeping a single row per CDR3 protein. The sample yields approximately 35,000 distinct CDR3 sequences, 19% seen once. CDR3 size: 15 residues. Between the trimmed V and J ends, which lost 3 bases and 4 bases, there was a span of 13 bases. Germline CDR1 is LNHDA and CDR2 is SQIVND (reference sequence). Sorting captured naive CD8 T cells as CD8+CD4-CCR7+CD45RA+. In this sample, this clonotype turned up many times. The V and J genes are TRBV19 and TRBJ1-5, with D maybe TRBD1 (6 bases). Sequencing was performed on naive CD8+ T cells from blood, with Jurkat cell RNA spiked in. Described subset: FACS-sorted CD8+CD4-CCR7+CD45RA+ naive T cells. The clonotype originates from a human donor in good health. Some libraries in this study had Jurkat cell RNA spiked in. The CDR3 loop reads CASSIFTGTNQPQHF. CDR3 nucleotide sequence: TGTGCCAGTAGTATCTTTACAGGGACTAATCAGCCCCAGCATTTT.